The rows below give T cell receptor beta chains drawn from one sample of a study of T cell repertoires in cytomegalovirus infection. TCRdb reprocessed the reads via MiXCR and lists one record per CDR3 protein. Here the sample spans 250,000 or so distinct CDR3 sequences, about 12% being singletons. Specimen: PBMCs. The receptors derive from a human donor in good health (CMV status not recorded). Some clones in this sample may be carry-over from other donors' samples. Each CDR3 is given with its conserved first and last residue. Each record gives: V gene, J gene, clone size, D gene, CDR3 protein, CDR3 DNA. The D gene is left open where the match is weak. Clone size is shown for a subset of rows, as once, few, many or a class of expanded clone.

V gene: TRBV19; J gene: TRBJ1-1; clone size: many; D gene: .; CDR3 protein: CASSNLTGGPSNTEAFF; CDR3 DNA: TGTGCCAGTAGTAATCTGACGGGGGGCCCGTCGAACACTGAAGCTTTCTTT
V gene: TRBV19; J gene: TRBJ2-1; clone size: few; D gene: .; CDR3 protein: CASSTAGPGDEQFF; CDR3 DNA: TGTGCCAGTAGTACCGCGGGTCCCGGGGATGAGCAGTTCTTC
V gene: TRBV7-3; J gene: TRBJ2-3; clone size: many; D gene: TRBD1; CDR3 protein: CASSLQGATDTQYF; CDR3 DNA: TGTGCCAGCTCCCTCCAGGGGGCCACAGATACGCAGTATTTT
V gene: TRBV20-1; J gene: TRBJ1-1; clone size: many; D gene: .; CDR3 protein: CSAVQGADEAFF; CDR3 DNA: TGCAGTGCCGTGCAGGGTGCCGATGAAGCTTTCTTT
V gene: TRBV5-1; J gene: TRBJ2-3; clone size: .; D gene: .; CDR3 protein: CASSPAFSTDTQYF; CDR3 DNA: TGCGCCAGCAGCCCGGCATTTAGCACAGATACGCAGTATTTT
V gene: TRBV7-2; J gene: TRBJ2-7; clone size: many; D gene: .; CDR3 protein: CASSPHGGSSGEQYF; CDR3 DNA: TGTGCCAGCAGCCCCCACGGAGGGTCCTCGGGGGAGCAGTACTTC
V gene: TRBV6-4; J gene: TRBJ1-3; clone size: few; D gene: .; CDR3 protein: CASSDGDISSGNTIYF; CDR3 DNA: TGTGCCAGCAGTGACGGGGACATCTCCTCTGGAAACACCATATATTTT
V gene: TRBV29-1; J gene: TRBJ2-1; clone size: .; D gene: TRBD2; CDR3 protein: CSVDGGGGEFF; CDR3 DNA: TGCAGCGTTGACGGCGGGGGGGGAGAGTTCTTC
V gene: TRBV6-2/TRBV6-3; J gene: TRBJ2-1; clone size: many; D gene: .; CDR3 protein: CASTPSGGDNEQFF; CDR3 DNA: TGTGCCAGCACCCCCTCAGGGGGGGACAATGAGCAGTTCTTC
V gene: TRBV5-6; J gene: TRBJ2-5; clone size: few; D gene: .; CDR3 protein: CASSLGQVQETQYF; CDR3 DNA: TGTGCCAGCAGCTTAGGGCAGGTCCAAGAGACCCAGTACTTC